Below, 2 T cell receptor beta chains from the same sample are listed, as sequenced in a study of T-cell reconstitution after alpha-beta-depleted transplantation in children. As it was prepared, the TCRbeta library received unique molecular identifiers. A single record per CDR3 protein comes from TCRdb applying MiXCR to the PCR reads. This repertoire shows 200,000 to 300,000 distinct CDR3 sequences, roughly 24% found once; its top ten account for about 2.8%. Here the sequenced sample was PBMCs, taken before TCRalphabeta/CD19-depleted stem cell transplant. The receptors here all came from a girl aged 2-10 years with Fanconi anemia, due to receive a stem cell transplant.

This clonotype was seen ten or more times. This chain links TRBV29-1 with TRBJ1-1, with unresolved D. This CDR3 has 12 residues. In germline, CDR1 is SQVTM, CDR2 ANQGSEA. Trimming cost V 5 bases and J 10 bases, with 17 bases left between them. The CDR3 loop is CSVQTYASGAFF. Here the CDR3 DNA reads TGCAGCGTTCAGACGTATGCTTCAGGAGCTTTCTTT. The variable domain in full, completed from reference TRBV29-1 and TRBJ1-1, reads SAVISQKPSRDICQRGTSLTIQCQVDSQVTMMFWYRQQPGQSLTLIATANQGSEATYESGFVIDKFPISRPNLTFSTLTVSNMSPEDSSIYLCSVQTYASGAFFGQGTRLTVV.

The rearrangement links TRBV6-2 or TRBV6-3 to TRBJ2-7; TRBD1 aligns across 7 bases. Trimming at V came to 10 bases and at J to 2 bases, leaving 5 bases not matched to a gene. CDR1 is MNHEY, CDR2 SVGEGT, per germline. The CDR3 has 12 residues. The chain's CDR3 is CATRQGTYEQYF. CDR3 in DNA: TGTGCCACCCGACAGGGAACCTACGAGCAGTACTTC.